These 7 T cell receptor beta chains share one sample of origin, sequenced in a study of identical twins. TCRdb reprocessed the 5' RACE reads with MiXCR, giving one entry per CDR3 protein. The sample holds 750,000 to 950,000 distinct CDR3 sequences, about 12% seen once. In addition, the sample was reused for a study of yellow fever vaccine responses in identical twins.

Sequenced sample: PBMCs. The receptors were sampled from a woman in her late teens or twenties in good health.

V is TRBV7-8 and J is TRBJ2-7; 7 bases map to TRBD2. Looked up from germline, CDR1 is SGHVS and CDR2 is FQNEAQ. This CDR3 spans 16 amino acids. The trim removed 4 bases at V and 7 bases at J, leaving 16 bases unmatched. The CDR3 DNA reads as TGTGCCAGCAGCTCTCCACCTCTAGCGGTCTCTTTAGAGCAGTACTTC. Translated, it gives CASSSPPLAVSLEQYF.

This chain uses TRBV2 with TRBJ2-1; TRBD1 agrees at 7 bases. Trimming at V came to 5 bases and at J to 7 bases, leaving 11 bases not matched to a gene. The length of the CDR3 is 15 residues. The germline CDR1 and CDR2 sequences are SNHLY and FYNNEI. The CDR3 here is CASSHLGQDSNEQFF. The CDR3 region has the DNA TGTGCCAGCAGTCATCTAGGACAGGATAGTAATGAGCAGTTCTTC.

In this sample, this clonotype turned up a few times. The chain joins TRBV6-1 to TRBJ2-2; TRBD2 matches 7 bases. This CDR3 comprises 17 residues. V shed 6 bases and J 6 bases; nucleotides not matched to a gene: 16. Germline V gives CDR1 MNHNS, CDR2 SASEGT. The CDR3 bases are TGTGCCAGCAGGCATGCCGGAGGACTAGTGATGTCCGGGGAGCTGTTTTTT. Translation gives CASRHAGGLVMSGELFF.

The V gene is TRBV7-9, the J gene TRBJ2-7; D unclear. CDR1 and CDR2 from the germline V gene are SEHNR and FQNEAQ (reference sequence). Between the trimmed V and J ends, which lost 5 bases and 3 bases, there was a span of 17 bases. The CDR3 contains 15 residues. The CDR3 nucleotides are TGTGCCAGCAGCCCGTTGTGGGCCGGTGGCTACGAGCAGTACTTC. Encoded protein: CASSPLWAGGYEQYF.

This clonotype showed up just a few times. CDR3 nucleotides: TGTGCCAGCAGCTTTGGGGGTTCCCTCGAGCAGTACTTC. This codes for CASSFGGSLEQYF. This chain connects TRBV11-2 to TRBJ2-7; D could derive from TRBD1 or TRBD2 (5 bases each). Trimming took 3 bases from V and 6 from J, leaving 12 bases between them. The CDR3 covers 13 residues. The germline V gene encodes CDR1 SGHAT and CDR2 FQNNGV.

This clonotype was counted only a few times. This chain uses TRBV29-1 with TRBJ2-1; possibly TRBD1 or TRBD2 for D (5 bases each). Germline values: CDR1 SQVTM, CDR2 ANQGSEA. The CDR3 totals 14 residues. The germline V and J ends were trimmed by 0 bases and 4 bases, with 10 bases remaining between them. Written as DNA, the CDR3 is TGCAGCGTTGAAGACGGGACCATATACAATGAGCAGTTCTTC. Translating it yields CSVEDGTIYNEQFF.

The table lists this clonotype with a few counts. The rearrangement joins TRBV20-1 to TRBJ2-7, with 7 bases that match TRBD1. J was trimmed by 0 bases and V by 3 bases; bases with no gene match: 5. The CDR3 consists of 14 residues. Germline CDR1 is DFQATT and CDR2 is SNEGSKA (reference sequence). In DNA, the CDR3 is TGCAGTGCTAGGGGCCGACAGGGCTCCTACGAGCAGTACTTC. This encodes CSARGRQGSYEQYF.